These 22 T cell receptor beta chains originate from one sample sequenced in a study of OX40 agonist ivuxolimab in advanced cancers. The data were produced by immunoSEQ multiplex PCR, yet TCRdb's version contains in-frame clones alone and is incomplete. Among 71,000 or so clones listed, roughly 81% were seen once. Sequenced here: CD4+ or CD8+ T cells sorted from blood, sampled in a trial of the OX40 agonist ivuxolimab. Receptors originate from an adult with an advanced solid tumor such as melanoma, head and neck, liver or kidney cancer.

The CDR3 protein is CASSEGTQYGYTF. CDR3 DNA sequence: TGTGCCAGCAGTGAAGGGACGCAATATGGCTACACCTTC. The chain is built from TRBV25-1 and TRBJ1-2; D is perhaps TRBD1 (5 bases). The V end lost 2 bases, the J end lost 5 bases, and 9 bases lay between the germline ends. This CDR3 is 13 amino acids long. Germline V CDR1 and CDR2: MGHDK, SYGVNS.

V usage is TRBV2 and J usage is TRBJ1-4; D gene ambiguous. Germline V gene lookup returns CDR1 SNHLY and CDR2 FYNNEI. The ends were cut back, 6 bases at V and 0 bases at J, with 8 bases in the middle. This CDR3 has 14 amino acids. As DNA, the CDR3 is TGTGCCAGCAGCGTCATCTCAACTAATGAAAAACTGTTTTTT. Translated: CASSVISTNEKLFF.

This clone was detected only a few times. The chain carries TRBV7-3 and TRBJ2-1; 16 nucleotides line up with TRBD2. The junction had 10 bases not matched to a gene; V was cut back by 4 bases and J by 7 bases. CDR1 is SGHTA and CDR2 is FQGTGA in the germline V gene. There are 18 residues in the CDR3. The CDR3 DNA reads as TGTGCCAGCAGCTCCTACCCTCGGGGACTAGCGGGAGGGAATGAGCAGTTCTTC. Translating it yields CASSSYPRGLAGGNEQFF. The variable domain in full, completed from reference TRBV7-3 and TRBJ2-1, reads GAGVSQTPSNKVTEKGKYVELRCDPISGHTALYWYRQSLGQGPEFLIYFQGTGAADDSGLPNDRFFAVRPEGSVSTLKIQRTERGDSAVYLCASSSYPRGLAGGNEQFFGPGTRLTVL.

The chain has TRBV11-3 and TRBJ2-3; 9 bases are shared with TRBD2. The CDR3 consists of 16 residues. The germline V gene has CDR1 SGHNT and CDR2 YENEEA. The junction had 5 bases not matched to a gene; V was cut back by 0 bases and J by 4 bases. DNA of the CDR3: TGTGCCAGCAGCTTAGATCGGATAGCGGGGGCAGATACGCAGTATTTT. It codes for CASSLDRIAGADTQYF.

CDR3 loop: CAWETTGANVLTF. As DNA, the CDR3 is TGTGCCTGGGAGACTACTGGGGCCAACGTCCTGACTTTC. This chain links TRBV30 with TRBJ2-6; perhaps TRBD2 as D (5 bases). The CDR3 is 13 amino acids. Germline V gene lookup returns CDR1 GTSNPN and CDR2 SVGIG (reference sequence). Trimming stripped 5 bases from V and 2 bases from J, with 7 bases between.

The rearrangement uses TRBV2 and TRBJ1-1; 9 bases line up with TRBD1. Germline V CDR1 and CDR2: SNHLY, FYNNEI. V lost 1 base, J lost 10 bases, and 7 bases stayed unmatched. This CDR3 spans 14 amino acids. Here the CDR3 reads CASSEGPGTGTAFF. DNA of the CDR3: TGTGCCAGCAGTGAAGGCCCCGGGACAGGGACAGCTTTCTTT.

V and J are TRBV7-2 and TRBJ1-2; D perhaps matches TRBD1 (5 bases). Germline CDR1 reads SGHTA; CDR2 reads FQGNSA. V was cut by 2 bases and J by 3 bases, with 19 bases left in between. The CDR3 is made up of 17 amino acids. CDR3 coding DNA: TGTGCCAGCAGCTTAATGTTTCAGGGCAGTAAGGACTATGGCTACACCTTC. Amino acid sequence: CASSLMFQGSKDYGYTF.

The sample holds one count of this clone. V is TRBV2 and J is TRBJ1-3, with D unclear. The V gene lost 6 bases and the J gene lost 0 bases, with 18 bases spanning the gap. Germline V gives CDR1 SNHLY, CDR2 FYNNEI. This CDR3 is 17 amino acids long. CDR3 nucleotides: TGTGCCAGCAGCGATATTACAATATCCCACTCTGGAAACACCATATATTTT. Its protein is CASSDITISHSGNTIYF.

The chain recombines TRBV7-8 with TRBJ2-7; D may be TRBD1 or TRBD2 (5 bases each). The CDR3 loop spans 15 amino acids. CDR1 SGHVS and CDR2 FQNEAQ come from the germline V gene. Trimming removed 5 bases from V and 0 bases from J, with 14 bases in between. In DNA form, the CDR3 reads TGTGCCAGCAGCCCGCCTGGGACCCGCTCCTACGAGCAGTACTTC. Translation: CASSPPGTRSYEQYF.

This chain uses TRBV10-3 with TRBJ2-3; 8 nucleotides match TRBD1. The junction had 2 bases not matched to a gene; V was cut back by 2 bases and J by 4 bases. The CDR3 covers 14 residues. Germline CDR1 reads ENHRY; CDR2 reads SYGVKD. This CDR3 reads CAISEVDRADTQYF. The CDR3 coding sequence is TGTGCCATCAGTGAGGTGGACAGGGCAGATACGCAGTATTTT.

This chain joins TRBV6-5 and TRBJ2-3, with no clear D. This CDR3 has 12 residues. The V end lost 3 bases, the J end lost 4 bases, and 5 bases lay between the germline ends. Per the germline V gene, CDR1 is MNHEY and CDR2 is SVGAGI. The DNA for the CDR3 is TGTGCCAGCAGTTATTACGCAGATACGCAGTATTTT. Translating it yields CASSYYADTQYF.

The chain employs TRBV5-6 and TRBJ1-3, with TRBD1 matching over 7 bases. Germline assignment: CDR1 SGHDT and CDR2 YYEEEE. The CDR3 extends over 17 amino acids. V shed 0 bases and J 3 bases; nucleotides not matched to a gene: 9. The CDR3 DNA follows: TGTGCCAGCAGCTTGGGCTTGGCAGGGGGTTTTGGAAACACCATATATTTT. Its translation is CASSLGLAGGFGNTIYF.

The V and J genes are TRBV5-1 and TRBJ2-5; the D is unclear. The CDR3 contains 14 residues. Trimming removed 0 bases at V and 5 bases at J, with 11 bases between. The germline CDR1 and CDR2 sequences are SGHRS and YFSETQ. The CDR3 protein is CASSLEYGRETQYF. In DNA, the CDR3 is TGCGCCAGCAGCTTGGAATATGGAAGGGAGACCCAGTACTTC.

The chain recombines TRBV5-4 with TRBJ1-2, with D possibly matching TRBD1 (5 bases). The CDR3 consists of 13 residues. CDR1 and CDR2 from the germline V gene are SGHNT and YYREEE (reference sequence). The germline V and J ends were trimmed by 5 bases and 5 bases, with 13 bases remaining between them. CDR3 coding DNA: TGTGCCAGCAGACCCCAGGGAGAATATGGCTACACCTTC. Translating gives CASRPQGEYGYTF.

The chain carries TRBV14 and TRBJ2-2; 7 bases agree with TRBD2. Germline-derived CDR1 and CDR2 are SGHDN and FVKESK. CDR3 length: 18 amino acids. V lost 4 bases and J lost 4; bases outside the gene matches: 15. The CDR3 region is CASSPIERGRTGTGELFF. The DNA of the CDR3 is TGTGCCAGCAGCCCGATCGAACGCGGGAGAACGGGCACCGGGGAGCTGTTTTTT.

The rearrangement links TRBV20-1 to TRBJ1-1, with D tentatively TRBD1 (6 bases). The V end was cut by 6 bases, the J end by 6 bases, with 11 bases between. Looked up from germline, CDR1 is DFQATT and CDR2 is SNEGSKA (reference sequence). CDR3 length equals 11 residues. DNA of the CDR3: TGCAGTGCCACCGGGGGCTCTGAAGCTTTCTTT. Its protein is CSATGGSEAFF.

CDR3 sequence: CASSTAGAGANVLTF. The CDR3 bases are TGTGCCAGTAGTACGGCAGGGGCTGGGGCCAACGTCCTGACTTTC. The chain uses TRBV19 and TRBJ2-6; a weak D match, TRBD1 (6 bases). Trimming shortened V by 4 bases and J by 2 bases, and 9 bases separated the two germline ends. Germline V gene lookup returns CDR1 LNHDA and CDR2 SQIVND (reference sequence). CDR3 length equals 15 residues. The full variable domain, in which reference TRBV19 and TRBJ2-6 provide the parts outside the CDR3, is DGGITQSPKYLFRKEGQNVTLSCEQNLNHDAMYWYRQDPGQGLRLIYYSQIVNDFQKGDIAEGYSVSREKKESFPLTVTSAQKNPTAFYLCASSTAGAGANVLTFGAGSRLTVL.

V and J are TRBV19 and TRBJ2-1; 9 bases fit TRBD2. Germline V lookup: CDR1 LNHDA, CDR2 SQIVND (reference sequence). This CDR3 comprises 16 residues. The J segment lost 3 bases and the V segment lost 6 bases, leaving 9 bases of the junction unmatched. CDR3 sequence (DNA): TGTGCCAGTAGCACCGGGACTAGCAGATTCTACAATGAGCAGTTCTTC. Its translation: CASSTGTSRFYNEQFF. Based on the CDR3 plus reference TRBV19 and TRBJ2-1, the full variable domain is DGGITQSPKYLFRKEGQNVTLSCEQNLNHDAMYWYRQDPGQGLRLIYYSQIVNDFQKGDIAEGYSVSREKKESFPLTVTSAQKNPTAFYLCASSTGTSRFYNEQFFGPGTRLTVL.

This clone appeared once. The chain recombines TRBV29-1 with TRBJ1-2, with D unclear. Germline V gives CDR1 SQVTM, CDR2 ANQGSEA. V was trimmed by 5 bases and J by 3 bases, leaving 10 bases between them. The CDR3 runs 12 residues. CDR3 DNA sequence: TGCAGCGTTCTGGGCGGGTACTATGGCTACACCTTC. This codes for CSVLGGYYGYTF.

The chain recombines TRBV7-8 with TRBJ2-5; D gene uncertain. Germline lookup yields CDR1 SGHVS and CDR2 FQNEAQ. The CDR3 runs to 14 residues. Trimming removed 5 bases from V and 1 base from J, with 11 bases in between. CDR3 sequence reads: CASSPNWSQETQYF. DNA for the CDR3: TGTGCCAGCAGCCCAAATTGGAGCCAAGAGACCCAGTACTTC.

V is TRBV12-5 and J is TRBJ2-1; D possibly matches TRBD1 or TRBD2 (6 bases each). The CDR3 totals 17 residues. Germline values: CDR1 LGHNT, CDR2 FRNRAP. Between the trimmed V and J ends, which lost 2 bases and 4 bases, there was a span of 18 bases. The CDR3 protein is CASGLITGRGHYNEQFF. The DNA of the CDR3 is TGTGCTAGTGGTTTGATAACGGGGCGGGGACATTACAATGAGCAGTTCTTC. Using reference TRBV12-5 and TRBJ2-1 for the parts outside the CDR3, the full variable domain is DARVTQTPRHKVTEMGQEVTMRCQPILGHNTVFWYRQTMMQGLELLAYFRNRAPLDDSGMPKDRFSAEMPDATLATLKIQPSEPRDSAVYFCASGLITGRGHYNEQFFGPGTRLTVL.

With respect to this clone: The identical CDR3 is also encoded by other nucleotide sequences in the sample. The rearrangement uses TRBV7-9 and TRBJ1-1; D gene unclear. Trimming cost V 1 base and J 0 bases, with 6 bases left between them. The CDR3 runs 14 residues. Germline V gene lookup returns CDR1 SEHNR and CDR2 FQNEAQ (reference sequence). Here the CDR3 DNA reads TGTGCCAGCAGCTTAGGGACGGTGAACACTGAAGCTTTCTTT. It translates to CASSLGTVNTEAFF. Complete variable domain (other parts from reference TRBV7-9 and TRBJ1-1): DTGVSQNPRHKITKRGQNVTFRCDPISEHNRLYWYRQTLGQGPEFLTYFQNEAQLEKSRLLSDRFSAERPKGSFSTLEIQRTEQGDSAMYLCASSLGTVNTEAFFGQGTRLTVV.